This T cell receptor beta chain is from a study of Graves' ophthalmopathy and Graves' hyperthyroidism. Amplification from RNA transcripts yielded the TCR beta CDR3 regions. The first-round RT-PCR employed HTBI primers together with the Qiagen OneStep RT-PCR kit. A multiplex PCR was then performed as the second round. TCRdb passed the multiplex PCR reads through MiXCR, listing each CDR3 protein once. The table has approximately 540,000 distinct CDR3 sequences, 35% to 40% seen once. In this sample, this clonotype turned up a few times. The sequence derives from an adult man with Graves' hyperthyroidism. The sequencing sample was made of peripheral blood or thyroid tissue (not recorded which).

CDR3 residues: CASNPRDRITDTQYF. The CDR3 nucleotides read TGTGCCAGCAACCCCCGGGACAGGATCACAGATACGCAGTATTTT. This sequence joins TRBV9 and TRBJ2-3; 8 bases are a match to TRBD1. Germline trimming cut 6 bases from V and 2 bases from J; bases unmatched to any gene: 8. This CDR3 has 15 residues. In germline, CDR1 is SGDLS, CDR2 YYNGEE. The full variable domain, with the rest looked up from reference TRBV9 and TRBJ2-3, is DSGVTQTPKHLITATGQRVTLRCSPRSGDLSVYWYQQSLDQGLQFLIQYYNGEERAKGNILERFSAQQFPDLHSELNLSSLELGDSALYFCASNPRDRITDTQYFGPGTRLTVL.